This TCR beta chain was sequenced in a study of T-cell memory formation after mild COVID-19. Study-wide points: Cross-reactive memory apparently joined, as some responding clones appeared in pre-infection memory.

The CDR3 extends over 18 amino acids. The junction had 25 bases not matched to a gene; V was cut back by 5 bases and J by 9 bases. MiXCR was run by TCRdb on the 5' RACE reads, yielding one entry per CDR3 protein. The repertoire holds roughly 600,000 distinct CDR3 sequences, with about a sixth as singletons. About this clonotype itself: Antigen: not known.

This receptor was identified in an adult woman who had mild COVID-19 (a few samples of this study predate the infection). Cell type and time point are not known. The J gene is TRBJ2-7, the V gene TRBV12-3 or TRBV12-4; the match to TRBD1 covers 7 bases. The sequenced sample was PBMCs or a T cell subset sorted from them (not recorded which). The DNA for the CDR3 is TGTGCCAGCAGTCCGCCATACCCATACCCCCAGACAGGGATTACGCAGTACTTC. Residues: CASSPPYPYPQTGITQYF.